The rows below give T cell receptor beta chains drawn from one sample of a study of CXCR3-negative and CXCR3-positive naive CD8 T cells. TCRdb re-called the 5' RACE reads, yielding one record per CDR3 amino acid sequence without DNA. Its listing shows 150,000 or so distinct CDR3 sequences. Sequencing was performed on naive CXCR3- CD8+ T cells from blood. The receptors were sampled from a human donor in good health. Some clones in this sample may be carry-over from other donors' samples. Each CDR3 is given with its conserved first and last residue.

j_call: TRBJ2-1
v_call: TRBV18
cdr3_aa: CASRGPLPSSYNEQFF

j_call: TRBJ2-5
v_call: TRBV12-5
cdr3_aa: CASGPGTSGGRETQYF

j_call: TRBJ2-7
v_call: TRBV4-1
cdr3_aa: CASSQVPGGSYEQYF

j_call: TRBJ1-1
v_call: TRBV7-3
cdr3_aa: CASSSHPGTGFTEAFF

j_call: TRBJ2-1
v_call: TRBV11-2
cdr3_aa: CASSRGDGDEQFF

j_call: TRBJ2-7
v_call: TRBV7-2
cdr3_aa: CASSQQAYEQYF

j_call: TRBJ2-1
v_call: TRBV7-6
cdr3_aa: CASSRGLAASYNEQFF

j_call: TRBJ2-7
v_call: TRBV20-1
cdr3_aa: CSARGWDSGGYEQYF

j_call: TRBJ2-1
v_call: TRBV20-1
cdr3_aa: CSARVLGSEQFF

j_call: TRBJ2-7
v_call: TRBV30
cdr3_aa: CAWSVDRFYEQYF

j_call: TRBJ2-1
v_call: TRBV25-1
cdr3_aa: CASSERPSGISYNEQFF

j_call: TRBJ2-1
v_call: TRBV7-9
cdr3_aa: CASSPPTSYNEQFF

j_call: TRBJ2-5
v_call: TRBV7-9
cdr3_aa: CASSQMGLAGKYAQETQYF